These T cell receptor beta chains were read from a single sample in a study of cytomegalovirus exposure and HLA in healthy donors. Some clones are missing from TCRdb's copy, which holds only in-frame ones; the method was immunoSEQ multiplex PCR. This sample has about 170,000 clones, with about three quarters found just once. Sequenced input: PBMCs. These receptors all stem from a female donor in good health and CMV-seronegative. Each CDR3 is given with its conserved first and last residue. A D gene is named only where the DNA matches it firmly. Expanded clones are given a class, and other clones once, few, many or no size at all.

clone size,J gene,V gene,CDR3 length,D gene,CDR3 DNA,CDR3 protein
-,TRBJ2-3,TRBV7-3,13,TRBD2,TGTGCCAGCGGGCGGGGGGGGCCAGATACGCAGTATTTT,CASGRGGPDTQYF
-,TRBJ2-5,TRBV5-1,13,TRBD1,TGCGCCAGAAAGGGGGCGCTTAAAGAGACCCAGTACTTC,CARKGALKETQYF
-,TRBJ2-3,TRBV2,13,-,TGTGCCAGCAGTAACATTTTCGGGGATACGCAGTATTTT,CASSNIFGDTQYF
-,TRBJ2-7,TRBV13,16,-,TGTGCCAGCAGCCAAGACTCTTACCCCAGCTCCTACGAGCAGTACTTC,CASSQDSYPSSYEQYF
-,TRBJ1-5,TRBV7-8,16,TRBD1,TGTGCCAGCAGCACAGGGGGACAGGGGGAGAATCAGCCCCAGCATTTT,CASSTGGQGENQPQHF
once,TRBJ1-4,TRBV5-4,14,TRBD1,TGTGCCAGCAGCTTCTGGGACAGGAATGAAAAACTGTTTTTT,CASSFWDRNEKLFF
-,TRBJ2-7,TRBV15,14,TRBD1,TGTGCCACCAGCACTCGACAGGGGGCCTACGAGCAGTACTTC,CATSTRQGAYEQYF
-,TRBJ1-1,TRBV11-2,12,-,TGTGCCAGCGGGGGGAGGGGCCCCGAAGCTTTCTTT,CASGGRGPEAFF
-,TRBJ2-7,TRBV18,15,-,TGTGCCAGCTCACTACTAGTAGGGTTCTCCTACGAGCAGTACTTC,CASSLLVGFSYEQYF
-,TRBJ2-1,TRBV18,15,-,TGTGCCAGCTCACCCCGACAGAGCTCCTACAATGAGCAGTTCTTC,CASSPRQSSYNEQFF
-,TRBJ1-1,TRBV10-1,15,-,TGCGCCAGCAGTGAGTCCAACGGGCCAGAGGGCGAAGCTTTCTTT,CASSESNGPEGEAFF
-,TRBJ1-5,TRBV10-3,15,-,TGTGCCATCAGTGAAGCCCAGGGGAAGTATCAGCCCCAGCATTTT,CAISEAQGKYQPQHF
-,TRBJ2-5,TRBV5-1,15,-,TGCGCCAGCAGTCTCCGGGACATTAGACAAGAGACCCAGTACTTC,CASSLRDIRQETQYF
-,TRBJ1-3,TRBV5-4,14,-,TGTGCCAGCAGCACTGACATCTCTGGAAACACCATATATTTT,CASSTDISGNTIYF
few,TRBJ2-7,TRBV18,15,-,TGTGCCAGCTCACCATATGGGACAACGCTCTACGAGCAGTACTTC,CASSPYGTTLYEQYF
-,TRBJ1-1,TRBV7-2,15,-,TGTGCCAGCAGCGGAAAGGGGGTACGGGGCACTGAAGCTTTCTTT,CASSGKGVRGTEAFF
-,TRBJ2-6,TRBV2,17,-,TGTGCCATACCATTGGACAGGGACTACTCTGGGGCCAACGTCCTGACTTTC,CAIPLDRDYSGANVLTF
-,TRBJ1-1,TRBV28,14,-,TGTGCCAGCAGGCTACACAGGGAGAACACTGAAGCTTTCTTT,CASRLHRENTEAFF
-,TRBJ2-1,TRBV7-2,15,-,TGTGCCAGCAGCATTACCGGGGGCTCCTACAATGAGCAGTTCTTC,CASSITGGSYNEQFF
-,TRBJ1-5,TRBV18,14,TRBD1,TGTGCCAGCTCCCCAACAGGGGCGAGGCAGCCCCAGCATTTT,CASSPTGARQPQHF
few,TRBJ1-5,TRBV19,12,-,TGTGCCAGTAGTATTGGGCTCCAGCCCCAGCATTTT,CASSIGLQPQHF
-,TRBJ2-7,TRBV5-6,13,-,TGTGCCAGCAGCTTAATAGGGGTAGGCGAGCAGTACTTC,CASSLIGVGEQYF
-,TRBJ2-7,TRBV14,15,-,TGTGCCAGCAGCCACCTTGGGACAAAGACCTACGAGCAGTACTTC,CASSHLGTKTYEQYF
-,TRBJ2-7,TRBV7-2,15,-,TGTGCCAGCAGCGCTTTAACGCTCGCGACCTACGAGCAGTACTTC,CASSALTLATYEQYF
few,TRBJ2-3,TRBV4-3,17,TRBD2,TGCGCCAGCAGCCAAGATGAGACTAGCGGAGTCACAGATACGCAGTATTTT,CASSQDETSGVTDTQYF
-,TRBJ1-5,TRBV5-4,13,-,TGTGCCAGCAGCTTGGAAGGGGCCCGGCCCCAGCATTTT,CASSLEGARPQHF
-,TRBJ1-1,TRBV7-6,15,-,TGTGCCAGCAGCCAGACTTCGTCCGCCGGGACTGAAGCTTTCTTT,CASSQTSSAGTEAFF
-,TRBJ2-6,TRBV19,15,-,TGTGCCAGTAGGCCAATCAGCTCTGGGGCCAACGTCCTGACTTTC,CASRPISSGANVLTF
once,TRBJ2-7,TRBV9,17,TRBD2,TGTGCCAGCAGCGTGGGGGTCGGACTAGCGGGAAGCTACGAGCAGTACTTC,CASSVGVGLAGSYEQYF
-,TRBJ2-7,TRBV19,13,-,TGTGCCAGTAGTATGACCCTAGTACACGAGCAGTACTTC,CASSMTLVHEQYF
-,TRBJ2-7,TRBV5-6,15,TRBD2,TGTGCCAGCAGCTTGCCCAGCGGGGGTCCGGGTGAGCAGTACTTC,CASSLPSGGPGEQYF
once,TRBJ2-5,TRBV7-2,15,TRBD1,TGTGCCAGCAGCTTCGACAGGGGGCAGGTGGGGACCCAGTACTTC,CASSFDRGQVGTQYF
-,TRBJ1-3,TRBV7-8,15,-,TGTGCCAGCAGCTTGTCCGGGACTTGGGGAAACACCATATATTTT,CASSLSGTWGNTIYF
-,TRBJ1-2,TRBV6-5,16,TRBD1,TGTGCCAGCAGTTACGCGGGACAGGGGGTCAACTATGGCTACACCTTC,CASSYAGQGVNYGYTF
once,TRBJ1-2,TRBV21-1,16,-,TGTGCCAGCAGCAAACCATGGACAGAGTCTCACTATGGCTACACCTTC,CASSKPWTESHYGYTF
-,TRBJ1-4,TRBV5-6,15,TRBD1,TGTGCCAGCAGCTTGAGGACAGGCGCTAATGAAAAACTGTTTTTT,CASSLRTGANEKLFF
-,TRBJ2-7,TRBV11-2,11,-,TGTGCCAGCAGCTTAGGGGCCCACCAGTACTTC,CASSLGAHQYF
-,TRBJ2-7,TRBV19,15,TRBD2,TGTGCCAGTACCTCCAACTGGGGGGGGGCCTACGAGCAGTACTTC,CASTSNWGGAYEQYF
-,TRBJ1-2,TRBV11-2,13,-,TGTGCCAGCAGCAGCAGGGTGGACTATGGCTACACCTTC,CASSSRVDYGYTF
-,TRBJ2-2,TRBV18,15,TRBD2,TGTGCCAGCTCACCAAGCGGGAGACGGCACGGGGAGCTGTTTTTT,CASSPSGRRHGELFF
-,TRBJ1-1,TRBV6-1,16,-,TGTGCCAGCAGTGAAGCGACAGCCAGAATGAACACTGAAGCTTTCTTT,CASSEATARMNTEAFF
-,TRBJ1-6,TRBV5-4,12,-,TGTGCCAGCAGCGATTTACAGGGCACCCTCCACTTT,CASSDLQGTLHF
once,TRBJ1-6,TRBV14,17,TRBD1,TGTGCCAGCAGCAAGCGGACAGGGGGCTCCTATAATTCACCCCTCCACTTT,CASSKRTGGSYNSPLHF
-,TRBJ1-4,TRBV5-3,21,-,TGTGCCAGAAGCTTTTGTATCAATCGGGGAAGCTCCCTATTATCTAATGAAAAACTGTTTTTT,CARSFCINRGSSLLSNEKLFF
-,TRBJ1-1,TRBV5-1,14,TRBD1,TGCGCCAGCAGCCCCAGGACAGGGGGCACTGAAGCTTTCTTT,CASSPRTGGTEAFF
-,TRBJ2-7,TRBV7-9,14,TRBD1,TGTGCCAGCAGCCTCGGACAGGGGAAAGACGAGCAGTACTTC,CASSLGQGKDEQYF
-,TRBJ2-7,TRBV28,14,-,TGTGCCAGCAGTAGGTACTCCTTATCGGGGGAGCAGTACTTC,CASSRYSLSGEQYF
few,TRBJ1-2,TRBV15,14,-,TGTGCCACCGCCTGGGCCAAGTCGGACTATGGCTACACCTTC,CATAWAKSDYGYTF
-,TRBJ1-2,TRBV2,12,TRBD1,TGTGCCAGCAGGGGGACAGGTCGAGGCTACACCTTC,CASRGTGRGYTF
-,TRBJ2-7,TRBV9,13,TRBD1,TGTGCCAGCAGCTTTGGGACAGGGGGCGAGCAGTACTTC,CASSFGTGGEQYF
few,TRBJ2-7,TRBV28,15,TRBD2,TGTGCCAGCAATGATCCGGGAGGCAGCTCCTACGAGCAGTACTTC,CASNDPGGSSYEQYF
once,TRBJ1-1,TRBV7-3,15,-,TGTGCCAGCAGCCCCACCTTTGGGGCCAGCACTGAAGCTTTCTTT,CASSPTFGASTEAFF